Listed here are 21 T cell receptor beta chains from one sample, sequenced in a study of glioma-infiltrating T cells. Using RNA template, CDR3s of TCR alpha and beta were amplified with iRepertoire arm-PCR. MiXCR was run by TCRdb on the multiplex PCR reads, yielding one entry per CDR3 protein. The table shows about 400,000 distinct CDR3 sequences, with more than 35% occurring only once. Sequencing used glioma tissue, nonneoplastic brain tissue, or PBMCs (not recorded which). These receptors all stem from a human donor with low-grade glioma or glioblastoma, undergoing nonglioma brain surgery, or in good health (not recorded which).

This clonotype has at least ten counts. The rearrangement links TRBV7-2 to TRBJ1-2; the D is unclear. The CDR3 sequence is 14 residues long. V lost 5 bases and J 4 bases, leaving 14 bases between the germline ends. Germline CDR1 is SGHTA and CDR2 is FQGNSA. The CDR3 loop reads CASSLNYAGYGYTF. CDR3 in DNA: TGTGCCAGCAGCCTAAACTACGCAGGCTATGGCTACACCTTC.

DNA of the CDR3: TGTGCCAGCAGCTTGGGGAGGACAGCTAATGAGCAGTTCTTC. It translates to CASSLGRTANEQFF. The chain has TRBV5-6 and TRBJ2-1, with D maybe TRBD1 (6 bases). Deletions cut 0 bases from V and 7 bases from J, with 11 bases between. The germline CDR1 and CDR2 sequences are SGHDT and YYEEEE. This CDR3 spans 14 amino acids.

This chain joins TRBV12-3 or TRBV12-4 and TRBJ2-7, with D possibly TRBD1 on 5 matching bases. The V and J ends lost 3 bases and 7 bases respectively, with 19 bases between them. The CDR3 spans 15 residues. The CDR3 reads CASSLSRQYNNEQYF. The CDR3 DNA reads as TGTGCCAGCAGTTTGTCCCGACAGTATAACAATGAGCAGTACTTC.

With respect to this clonotype: Just one base apart from a much larger clone, this may be a read error. The CDR3 nucleotides read TGTGCCACCAGCAGAGACACTAAAGCTTTCTTT. It yields the protein CATSRDTKAFF. The chain joins TRBV15 to TRBJ1-1; D is ambiguous. Germline assignment: CDR1 LNHNV and CDR2 YYDKDF (reference sequence). The CDR3 is 11 residues long. Drawing the rest from reference TRBV15 and TRBJ1-1, the complete variable domain is DAMVIQNPRYQVTQFGKPVTLSCSQTLNHNVMYWYQQKSSQAPKLLFHYYDKDFNNEADTPDNFQSRRPNTSFCFLDIRSPGLGDTAMYLCATSRDTKAFFGQGTRLTVV.

A word on this clonotype: Since a much larger clone is just one base distant, this may be a read error. The missing conserved phenylalanine or tryptophan at the end of this CDR3 makes a read error likely. This sequence joins TRBV6-5 and TRBJ1-1; TRBD1 agrees at 7 bases. This CDR3 contains 13 residues. Germline CDR1 MNHEY, CDR2 SVGAGI. Unmatched junction bases numbered 9, after V lost 11 bases and J lost 3 bases. The CDR3 loop reads CAGNRGWDTEAFL. The DNA for the CDR3 is TGTGCCGGAAACAGGGGATGGGACACTGAAGCTTTCTTA.

This rearrangement joins TRBV29-1 to TRBJ2-7; D may be TRBD1 or TRBD2 (5 bases each). The CDR3 loop spans 15 amino acids. V lost 0 bases to trimming and J lost 2 bases, with 14 bases between them. Germline V gene data show CDR1 as SQVTM and CDR2 as ANQGSEA. As DNA, the CDR3 is TGCAGCGTTGAAGATCGGGGCAGAAATACCTACGAGCAGTACTTC. Translation: CSVEDRGRNTYEQYF.

The chain has TRBV28 and TRBJ2-1; no definite D call. Germline V gene data show CDR1 as MDHEN and CDR2 as SYDVKM. This CDR3 region has 13 residues. The germline V and J ends were trimmed by 3 bases and 10 bases, with 13 bases remaining between them. The CDR3 sequence: CASSLVGSGEQFF. The CDR3, as DNA: TGTGCCAGCAGTTTGGTTGGCTCCGGGGAGCAGTTCTTC.

The gene calls are TRBV7-2 and TRBJ2-5; D tentatively fits TRBD1 or TRBD2 (5 bases each). V shed 8 bases and J shed 5 bases, with 18 bases lying between them. CDR1 and CDR2 (germline): SGHTA, FQGNSA. The CDR3 is made up of 14 amino acids. The CDR3 DNA follows: TGTGCCAGCGGCCCTGGGACCAGGGTGGAGACCCAGTACTTC. Translated, it gives CASGPGTRVETQYF.

The chain carries TRBV2 and TRBJ1-1, with D hard to call. This CDR3 is 15 amino acids long. Trimming removed 0 bases from V and 1 base from J, with 9 bases in between. Germline assignment: CDR1 SNHLY and CDR2 FYNNEI. The DNA of the CDR3 is TGTGCCAGCAGTGAAGCGCCAGGAACGAACACTGAAGCTTTCTTT. Residues: CASSEAPGTNTEAFF.

This sequence joins TRBV28 and TRBJ2-1; tentative D call: TRBD2 (5 bases). There are 13 residues in the CDR3. Germline V gives CDR1 MDHEN, CDR2 SYDVKM. V gave up 1 base and J gave up 7 bases, with 8 bases separating them. CDR3 coding DNA: TGTGCCAGCAGTTTATTAGGGAGTAATGAGCAGTTCTTC. Its protein is CASSLLGSNEQFF.

With regard to this clonotype: One base away lies a much larger clone, so this may be a sequencing read error. The chain recombines TRBV20-1 with TRBJ2-7, with TRBD2 as a possible D gene (7 bases). Looked up from germline, CDR1 is DFQATT and CDR2 is SNEGSKA (reference sequence). The germline V and J ends were trimmed by 4 bases and 1 base, with 20 bases remaining between them. The CDR3 contains 16 residues. The CDR3 sequence is CSAIHPRGGQSYEQYF. CDR3 bases: TGCAGTGCTATCCATCCGAGGGGGGGTCAGTCCTACGAGCAGTACTTC.

This rearrangement joins TRBV27 to TRBJ2-7; TRBD2 matches at 12 bases. Germline loops: CDR1 MNHEY, CDR2 SMNVEV (reference sequence). The CDR3 loop spans 15 amino acids. V shed 5 bases, J shed 7 bases, and the junction held 9 bases outside the gene matches. The CDR3 reads CASSLTRTSGIEQYF. CDR3 nucleotides: TGTGCCAGCAGTCTAACCCGGACTAGCGGGATAGAGCAGTACTTC.

In its sample, this clonotype was seen once. This chain uses TRBV7-9 with TRBJ2-1; 8 nucleotides agree with TRBD2. The CDR3 totals 16 residues. Germline values: CDR1 SEHNR, CDR2 FQNEAQ (reference sequence). V lost 3 bases and J lost 5; bases outside the gene matches: 9. CDR3 region: CASSFPGGRVDNEQFF. The CDR3 nucleotides read TGTGCCAGCAGCTTTCCGGGGGGGAGAGTCGACAATGAGCAGTTCTTC.

The chain has TRBV2 and TRBJ2-2, with D possibly matching TRBD1 (5 bases). This CDR3 comprises 14 residues. Germline CDR1 SNHLY, CDR2 FYNNEI. Trimming took 4 bases from V and 1 from J, leaving 7 bases between them. The CDR3 here is CASSAQGNTGELFF. The DNA of the CDR3 is TGTGCCAGCAGTGCCCAGGGGAACACCGGGGAGCTGTTTTTT.

There are a few counts of this clonotype. The V and J genes are TRBV12-3 or TRBV12-4 and TRBJ2-3; D tentatively fits TRBD1 or TRBD2 (5 bases each). V lost 2 bases, J lost 8 bases, and 14 bases lay in between. The CDR3 contains 14 residues. CDR3 region: CASSLSPRGGTQYF. The CDR3 DNA follows: TGTGCCAGCAGTTTAAGCCCTCGTGGGGGTACGCAGTATTTT.

This clonotype was seen repeatedly, ten times or more. The J gene is TRBJ2-7, the V gene TRBV6-1; 8 nucleotides align to TRBD1. Unmatched junction bases numbered 14, after V lost 6 bases and J lost 7 bases. This CDR3 has 15 amino acids. Germline V gene sequence: CDR1 MNHNS, CDR2 SASEGT. The CDR3 loop reads CASSEPKDRALEQYF. The CDR3 DNA sequence: TGTGCCAGCAGCGAGCCAAAGGACAGGGCCCTAGAGCAGTACTTC.

Note on this clonotype: Germline and junction disagree at one end, which may indicate a read error. V usage is TRBV6-1 and J usage is TRBJ2-1; TRBD1 might be the D (6 bases). The CDR3 length is 12 residues. Germline V gives CDR1 MNHNS, CDR2 SASEGT. Written as DNA, the CDR3 is TGTGGCAGCAGACAGGATTTTCATGAGCAGTTCTTC. This codes for CGSRQDFHEQFF.

This clonotype has only a few counts. The chain is built from TRBV20-1 and TRBJ1-5, with D possibly being TRBD1 (6 bases). Germline CDR1 and CDR2: DFQATT and SNEGSKA (reference sequence). The V end lost 1 base, the J end lost 1 base, and 11 bases lay between the germline ends. CDR3 length: 15 amino acids. CDR3 amino acids: CSARVRGGSNQPQHF. As DNA, the CDR3 is TGCAGTGCTAGAGTTAGGGGGGGGAGCAATCAGCCCCAGCATTTT.

This clonotype turned up a few times. The rearrangement joins TRBV20-1 to TRBJ1-5, with 7 bases that match TRBD1. The CDR3 has 13 residues. Unmatched junction bases numbered 4, after V lost 6 bases and J lost 2 bases. Germline CDR1 and CDR2: DFQATT and SNEGSKA (reference sequence). The CDR3 DNA reads TGCAGTGCGCCTACAGGGGGCAATCAGCCCCAGCATTTT. This codes for CSAPTGGNQPQHF.

A word on this clonotype: Since a much larger clone is just one base distant, this may be a read error. The chain combines TRBV20-1 with TRBJ2-1; 7 bases map to TRBD2. The V segment lost 2 bases and the J segment 5 bases; nucleotides outside the gene matches: 6. Germline-derived CDR1 and CDR2 are DFQATT and SNEGSKA (reference sequence). The CDR3 is 14 residues long. CDR3 bases: TGCAGTGCTAGATTTGCTAGCGGACACAATGAGCAGTTCTTC. As protein: CSARFASGHNEQFF.

This clonotype has at least ten counts. This sequence joins TRBV28 and TRBJ2-7, with D maybe TRBD2 (6 bases). CDR3 size: 14 residues. Germline values: CDR1 MDHEN, CDR2 SYDVKM. V lost 1 base, J lost 2 bases, and 9 bases lay in between. CDR3 amino acids: CASSLSGATYEQYF. CDR3 sequence (DNA): TGTGCCAGCAGTTTATCGGGAGCAACCTACGAGCAGTACTTC.